The 11 T cell receptor beta chains reported below all come from one sample, sequenced in a study of control samples from healthy donors and cancer patients (dated by TCRdb to 2018 to 2020). Libraries came from the immunoSEQ multiplex PCR assay. TCRdb re-hosts the immuneACCESS table, in-frame sequences only. Its copies lack some clones; in the studies checked, an unresolved V gene accounts for under half of them, and the cause for the rest is not known. In this sample the table shows around 130,000 clones, about 88% of which occur a single time. About 3.2% of the sample is in the top ten clones. Sequencing input: blood. These receptors were taken from a man aged 50-60 years in good health.

V usage is TRBV4-2 and J usage is TRBJ2-5; D gene uncertain. Germline CDR1 reads LGHNA; CDR2 reads YNFKEQ. The germline V and J ends were trimmed by 1 base and 5 bases, with 11 bases remaining between them. This CDR3 has 14 residues. CDR3 amino acids: CASSQVGIPETQYF. CDR3 nucleotide sequence: TGTGCCAGCAGCCAAGTAGGGATTCCCGAGACCCAGTACTTC.

The rearrangement links TRBV7-8 to TRBJ2-2; D may be TRBD1 (6 bases). This CDR3 contains 13 residues. Trimming cost V 8 bases and J 3 bases, with 10 bases left between them. Looked up from germline, CDR1 is SGHVS and CDR2 is FQNEAQ. CDR3 coding DNA: TGTGCCAGCGGACAGCCATACACCGGGGAGCTGTTTTTT. It is translated as CASGQPYTGELFF.

The chain uses TRBV28 and TRBJ1-5; no reliable D call. V lost 7 bases to trimming and J lost 1 base, with 17 bases between them. CDR1 is MDHEN, CDR2 SYDVKM, per germline. CDR3 length equals 16 residues. The CDR3 region is CASTSAGPRSNQPQHF. CDR3 nucleotide sequence: TGTGCCAGCACCTCGGCGGGCCCAAGGAGCAATCAGCCCCAGCATTTT.

This rearrangement joins TRBV14 to TRBJ1-2, with 10 bases lining up with TRBD1. Germline CDR1 SGHDN, CDR2 FVKESK. The V and J ends lost 1 base and 5 bases, in that order; junction bases with no gene match: 7. This CDR3 has 16 amino acids. CDR3 nucleotides: TGTGCCAGCAGCCAAGGTCTCCGGGACAGGGGTTATGGCTACACCTTC. The encoded protein is CASSQGLRDRGYGYTF.

This chain joins TRBV10-1 and TRBJ2-7; TRBD1 might be the D (6 bases). V dropped 4 bases and J dropped 4 bases, with 14 bases sitting between them. The CDR3 is 14 amino acids. Germline lookup yields CDR1 WNHNN and CDR2 SYGVQD (reference sequence). As DNA, the CDR3 is TGCGCCAGCAGTGCTAGGAACAGGGAGTACGAGCAGTACTTC. This sequence encodes CASSARNREYEQYF.

The chain joins TRBV12-3 or TRBV12-4 to TRBJ1-1; maybe TRBD1 (5 bases). The V and J ends lost 6 bases and 5 bases respectively, with 13 bases between them. The CDR3 has 13 amino acids. CDR3 DNA: TGTGCCAGCAGCCTCAGCAGGGAGACTGAAGCTTTCTTT. Its translation is CASSLSRETEAFF.

The rearrangement joins TRBV7-6 to TRBJ2-7; D is ambiguous. The CDR3 consists of 15 residues. V was cut by 2 bases and J by 2 bases, with 13 bases left in between. Germline assignment: CDR1 SGHVS and CDR2 FNYEAQ. The CDR3 coding sequence is TGTGCCAGCAGCTTACGAGGATACTCCACCTACGAGCAGTACTTC. Protein: CASSLRGYSTYEQYF.

The chain joins TRBV1 to TRBJ1-2; no check of the table's D call, TRBD1, against the DNA was made. TRBV1 is a pseudogene segment. The CDR3 extends over 20 amino acids. The CDR3, as DNA: TGCACCAGCAGCCAAATACCCAACCCTACCCTGACAGGGGCTAACTATGGCTACACCTTC. Amino acid sequence: CTSSQIPNPTLTGANYGYTF.

The chain has TRBV10-1 and TRBJ1-3; no clear D. CDR1 is WNHNN and CDR2 is SYGVQD in the germline V gene (reference sequence). The V end was cut by 0 bases, the J end by 0 bases, with 3 bases between. This CDR3 spans 14 amino acids. CDR3 nucleotide sequence: TGCGCCAGCAGTGAGTCGGGCTCTGGAAACACCATATATTTT. This gives the protein CASSESGSGNTIYF.

The rearrangement joins TRBV12-3 or TRBV12-4 to TRBJ2-7; D possibly corresponds to TRBD1 (5 bases). CDR3 length equals 12 residues. V dropped 5 bases and J dropped 5 bases, with 10 bases sitting between them. CDR3 DNA sequence: TGTGCCAGCAGTCCCACAGGAGACGAGCAGTACTTC. Amino acid sequence: CASSPTGDEQYF.

Written as DNA, the CDR3 is TGTGCCAGCTATGGGGGCTCCTACAATGAGCAGTTCTTC. Translation gives CASYGGSYNEQFF. The J gene is TRBJ2-1, the V gene TRBV2; the D gene could be TRBD1 or TRBD2 (5 bases each). Per germline, CDR1 SNHLY and CDR2 FYNNEI. The CDR3 totals 13 residues. V shed 8 bases and J shed 0 bases, with 8 bases lying between them.